This paragraph covers one T cell receptor (beta chain) sequence. The target antigen is unknown. This specimen comes from a study of cytomegalovirus exposure and HLA in healthy donors. Whole-study results and caveats: Diagnosis of cytomegalovirus status made by the classifier reportedly showed high specificity and sensitivity. A few CMV-associated chains proved CMV antigen-specific in vitro. For most TCR sequences rarity was the rule, although some public TCRs occurred in many donors.

The roughly 120-subject validation cohort, separate from the 666-subject first cohort, included the donors. Sequencing used immunoSEQ multiplex PCR; TCRdb keeps in-frame clones, though not all of them. The repertoire has about 67,000 clones, less than 95% of them found once; the top ten carry about 0.63%. The V segment lost 5 bases and the J segment 3 bases; nucleotides outside the gene matches: 6. CDR3 length equals 15 residues. CDR1 is MNHEY, CDR2 SVGAGI, per germline. The chain is built from TRBV6-5 and TRBJ2-7; 11 bases match TRBD1. This TCR came from a woman aged 18-35 years in good health and CMV-seronegative. The sequenced sample consisted of PBMCs. The CDR3, as DNA: TGTGCCAGCAGTATCATCGGGACAGGGGGCTACGAGCAGTACTTC. Protein: CASSIIGTGGYEQYF.